This T cell receptor (beta chain) originates from a study of T cells in Graves' hyperthyroidism and ophthalmopathy. Germline values: CDR1 DFQATT, CDR2 SNEGSKA (reference sequence). This CDR3 is built from 12 residues. Amplified TCR beta CDR3 regions derived from RNA transcripts. HTBI primers drove first-round RT-PCR of the TCR CDR3. TCRdb redid the calling of the multiplex PCR reads with MiXCR, one entry per CDR3 protein. The sample carries about 360,000 distinct CDR3 sequences, about 18% recorded once. This clonotype has a count of ten or more. This sequence joins TRBV20-1 and TRBJ1-3; TRBD1 might be the D (5 bases). Material for sequencing was blood. The sequence was obtained from a woman aged 18 to 35 with Graves' hyperthyroidism. The DNA for the CDR3 is TGCGCCCTGGGGGACTTTGGAAACACCATATATTTT. Its protein is CALGDFGNTIYF.